The clone carrying this TCR beta chain was seen just once. The antigen remains unidentified. This entry is derived from a study of T cell responses to AZD1222 COVID-19 vaccine. This CDR3 contains 16 residues. CDR1 and CDR2 from the germline V gene are LNHNV and YYDKDF (reference sequence). V was trimmed by 4 bases and J by 4 bases, leaving 16 bases between them. TCRdb's copy holds only in-frame clones and misses some; the assay was immunoSEQ multiplex PCR. The table lists about 110,000 clones, around 86% of them singletons, with about 1.2% in the top ten. Whole-study results and caveats: Among spike-specific TCRs, nearly half reportedly target unmutated variant regions. Elevations in Spike-specific TCR breadth and depth followed administration of two AZD1222 doses. Donor demographics were predominantly white British with a female majority; clonal diversity may be underestimated.

This clonotype was obtained from an adult in good health. The chain uses TRBV15 and TRBJ2-2; possibly TRBD2 for D (5 bases). This material consisted of peripheral blood, taken on day 0 of AZD1222 vaccination. The CDR3 nucleotides read TGTGCCACCAGCAAAATACCTTACAGCGGCACCGGGGAGCTGTTTTTT. Translation: CATSKIPYSGTGELFF.